Described below is a single T cell receptor beta chain sequence and its context. The CDR3 loop spans 13 amino acids. V shed 3 bases, J shed 8 bases, and the junction held 7 bases outside the gene matches. Germline CDR1 and CDR2: SGHRS and YFSETQ. The record originates from a study of cytomegalovirus exposure and HLA in healthy donors. Vbeta (60) and Jbeta (13) primers were used in the PCR. TCRdb's table, derived via immunoSEQ multiplex PCR, lists solely in-frame clones and lacks some. Of about 200,000 clones detected, almost 80% appear once; the ten largest clones hold approximately 2%. This rearrangement joins TRBV5-1 to TRBJ1-2; TRBD1 aligns across 7 bases. The sequencing sample was made of PBMCs. This receptor was identified in a male donor in good health and CMV-seronegative. The CDR3 here is CASSYRTGEGYTF. CDR3 DNA: TGCGCCAGCAGCTACAGGACAGGCGAGGGCTACACCTTC.